A single sample is the source of the 12 T cell receptor beta chains below, sequenced in a study of shared T cell receptors in the human thymus. The data were produced by immunoSEQ multiplex PCR, yet TCRdb's version contains in-frame clones alone and is incomplete. The data hold approximately 660,000 clones, with around 89% observed a single time. The same data also went into a second study, on human thymus T cells.

Sequencing was carried out using thymocytes. These receptors were collected from a boy under three years old with a congenital heart defect.

The chain couples TRBV16 to TRBJ2-7, with D perhaps TRBD1 (6 bases). The CDR3 loop spans 17 amino acids. V was shortened by 3 bases and J by 2 bases, with 20 bases between the two germline ends. Looked up from germline, CDR1 is KGHSY and CDR2 is FQNENV. The CDR3 spells CASSHPGMGTSTYEQYF. The DNA for the CDR3 is TGTGCCAGCAGCCACCCCGGAATGGGGACATCTACCTACGAGCAGTACTTC.

CDR3 region: CASSFHRVRSYNEQFF. CDR3 DNA: TGTGCCAGCAGTTTCCACAGGGTAAGGTCCTACAATGAGCAGTTCTTC. This chain uses TRBV28 with TRBJ2-1, with a weak D call TRBD1 (6 bases). The CDR3 extends over 16 amino acids. Germline CDR1 is MDHEN and CDR2 is SYDVKM. Trimming left V 3 bases short and J 1 base short, with 13 bases between.

V usage is TRBV19 and J usage is TRBJ2-5; 15 bases line up with TRBD2. V dropped 9 bases and J dropped 5; count of bases not matched to a gene: 19. Germline V CDR1 and CDR2: LNHDA, SQIVND (reference sequence). The CDR3 length is 19 residues. CDR3 in amino acids: CARGATRTSGRARFETQYF. The DNA for the CDR3 is TGTGCCAGGGGGGCCACCAGGACTAGCGGGAGGGCCAGGTTCGAGACCCAGTACTTC.

V usage is TRBV28 and J usage is TRBJ2-7; 7 nucleotides match TRBD2. With V trimmed by 9 bases and J by 7 bases, 3 bases remained unmatched. The CDR3 is 10 amino acids. CDR1 and CDR2 (germline): MDHEN, SYDVKM. This CDR3 is CASNGGEQYF. CDR3 in DNA: TGTGCCAGTAACGGGGGGGAGCAGTACTTC.

This sequence joins TRBV5-6 and TRBJ2-7, with a weak D call TRBD1 (5 bases). Trimming took 2 bases from V and 2 from J, leaving 14 bases between them. This CDR3 has 15 amino acids. Germline V gives CDR1 SGHDT, CDR2 YYEEEE. CDR3 in amino acids: CASSFGALGPYEQYF. The DNA for the CDR3 is TGTGCCAGCAGCTTTGGGGCCCTTGGCCCCTACGAGCAGTACTTC. Together with reference TRBV5-6 and TRBJ2-7, the CDR3 gives the full variable domain: DAGVTQSPTHLIKTRGQQVTLRCSPKSGHDTVSWYQQALGQGPQFIFQYYEEEERQRGNFPDRFSGHQFPNYSSELNVNALLLGDSALYLCASSFGALGPYEQYFGPGTRLTVT.

Comments on this clone: At one end, the junction sequence differs from germline, possibly due to a read error. This chain uses TRBV28 with TRBJ2-7; the D gene is possibly TRBD1 (6 bases). Germline CDR1 is MDHEN and CDR2 is SYDVKM. This CDR3 contains 14 residues. This chain's CDR3 is CASSFVTGSSEQYF. In nucleotides, the CDR3 is TGTGCCAGCAGTTTTGTGACAGGATCCTCCGAGCAGTACTTC. The complete variable domain, with remaining parts taken from reference TRBV28 and TRBJ2-7, reads DVKVTQSSRYLVKRTGEKVFLECVQDMDHENMFWYRQDPGLGLRLIYFSYDVKMKEKGDIPEGYSVSREKKERFSLILESASTNQTSMYLCASSFVTGSSEQYFGPGTRLTVT.

A single count supports this clone. The rearrangement uses TRBV19 and TRBJ1-5; 8 bases map to TRBD1. The CDR3 spans 16 residues. The trim removed 1 base at V and 2 bases at J, leaving 4 bases unmatched. CDR1 is LNHDA, CDR2 SQIVND, per germline (reference sequence). CDR3 in amino acids: CASSIARGPRNQPQHF. Written as DNA, the CDR3 is TGTGCCAGTAGTATAGCCAGGGGGCCCCGCAATCAGCCCCAGCATTTT.

V and J are TRBV27 and TRBJ2-1; TRBD2 aligns across 7 bases. Germline V gene lookup returns CDR1 MNHEY and CDR2 SMNVEV (reference sequence). The J segment lost 8 bases and the V segment lost 0 bases, leaving 10 bases of the junction unmatched. The CDR3 is 16 amino acids. The CDR3, as DNA: TGTGCCAGCAGTTTATCGGCGGGAGAGCTCCCCGATGAGCAGTTCTTC. It yields the protein CASSLSAGELPDEQFF.

CDR3 DNA sequence: TGTGCCAGCAGGACGCGCGGACAGAAGTACGAGCAGTACTTC. Translation gives CASRTRGQKYEQYF. This chain connects TRBV6-4 to TRBJ2-7; a weak D match, TRBD1 (6 bases). With 6 bases removed from V and 4 bases from J, the gap between germline ends came to 16 bases. CDR1 and CDR2 from the germline V gene are MRHNA and SNTAGT. The CDR3 runs 14 residues.

The chain joins TRBV21-1 to TRBJ1-5. TRBV21-1 is marked as a pseudogene. This CDR3 comprises 22 residues. Written as DNA, the CDR3 is TGTGCCAGCAGCAAATGGTTCTTCCCCGGGACTCCTAGACACCAAGGCAATCAGCCCCAGCATTTT. It specifies CASSKWFFPGTPRHQGNQPQHF.

The rearrangement links TRBV5-4 to TRBJ2-7, with 10 bases lining up with TRBD2. This CDR3 has 14 residues. Germline loops: CDR1 SGHNT, CDR2 YYREEE (reference sequence). The J segment lost 6 bases and the V segment lost 0 bases, leaving 3 bases of the junction unmatched. The CDR3 protein is CASSLATSGTEQYF. In DNA, the CDR3 is TGTGCCAGCAGCTTGGCCACTAGCGGGACCGAGCAGTACTTC. Looking up the rest from reference TRBV5-4 and TRBJ2-7 gives the full variable domain: ETGVTQSPTHLIKTRGQQVTLRCSSQSGHNTVSWYQQALGQGPQFIFQYYREEENGRGNFPPRFSGLQFPNYSSELNVNALELDDSALYLCASSLATSGTEQYFGPGTRLTVT.

This clone was recorded a few times. The chain recombines TRBV4-3 with TRBJ2-4; D call uncertain. CDR3 size: 14 residues. V lost 0 bases and J lost 3, with 6 bases in between. The V gene's germline CDR1 is LGHNA and CDR2 YSLEER. In DNA form, the CDR3 reads TGCGCCAGCAGCCAAGATGGCCGCAAAAACATTCAGTACTTC. This encodes CASSQDGRKNIQYF.